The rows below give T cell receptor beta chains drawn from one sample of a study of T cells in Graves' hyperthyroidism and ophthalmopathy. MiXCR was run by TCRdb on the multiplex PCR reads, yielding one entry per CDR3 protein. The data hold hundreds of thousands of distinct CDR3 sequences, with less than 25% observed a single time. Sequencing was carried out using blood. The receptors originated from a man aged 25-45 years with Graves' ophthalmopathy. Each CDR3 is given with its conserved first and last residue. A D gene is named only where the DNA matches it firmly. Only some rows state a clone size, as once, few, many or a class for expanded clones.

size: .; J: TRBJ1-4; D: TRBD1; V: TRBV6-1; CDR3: CAIGQGAAEKLFF; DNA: TGTGCCATCGGACAGGGGGCAGCGGAAAAACTGTTTTTT
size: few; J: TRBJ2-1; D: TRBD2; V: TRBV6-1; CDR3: CASSSLAGRFNEQFF; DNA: TGTGCCAGCAGCTCCCTAGCGGGACGCTTCAATGAGCAGTTCTTC
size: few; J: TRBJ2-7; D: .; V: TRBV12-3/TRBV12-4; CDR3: CASSPPGLTYEQYF; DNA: TGTGCCAGCAGTCCACCGGGCCTCACCTACGAGCAGTACTTC
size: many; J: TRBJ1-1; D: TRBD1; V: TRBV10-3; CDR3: CATQTGQGRTEAFF; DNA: TGTGCCACGCAAACCGGACAGGGAAGGACTGAAGCTTTCTTT
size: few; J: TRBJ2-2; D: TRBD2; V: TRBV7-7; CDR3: CASSASGSGTGELFF; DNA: TGTGCTAGCAGCGCAAGCGGGAGTGGCACCGGGGAGCTGTTTTTT
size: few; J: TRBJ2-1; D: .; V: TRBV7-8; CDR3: CASSPPPSYNEQFF; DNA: TGTGCCAGCAGCCCTCCCCCGTCCTACAATGAGCAGTTCTTC
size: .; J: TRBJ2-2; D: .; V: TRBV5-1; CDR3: CASRSPGGVGELFF; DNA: TGCGCCAGCAGATCTCCCGGGGGAGTCGGGGAGCTGTTTTTT
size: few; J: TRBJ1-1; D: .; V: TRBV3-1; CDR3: CASSRTSAATEAFF; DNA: TGTGCCAGCAGCCGGACCTCCGCCGCCACTGAAGCTTTCTTT
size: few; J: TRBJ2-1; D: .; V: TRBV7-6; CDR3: CASSLARSSTGEQFF; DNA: TGTGCCAGCAGCTTAGCGCGGTCATCCACGGGTGAGCAGTTCTTC
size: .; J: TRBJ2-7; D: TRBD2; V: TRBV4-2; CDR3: CASSQERAVAGFYEQYF; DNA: TGTGCCAGCAGCCAAGAACGCGCGGTAGCGGGGTTTTACGAGCAGTACTTC
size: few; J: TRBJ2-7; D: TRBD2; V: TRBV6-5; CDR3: CASSYGGAGAKYEQYF; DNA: TGTGCCAGCAGTTACGGAGGGGCGGGAGCTAAGTACGAGCAGTACTTC
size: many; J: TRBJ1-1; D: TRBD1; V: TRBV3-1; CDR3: CASSLSPGQGSTEAFF; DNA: TGTGCCAGCAGCCTATCTCCGGGACAGGGGTCCACTGAAGCTTTCTTT
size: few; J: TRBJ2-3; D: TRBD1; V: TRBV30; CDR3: CAWSYRGRGFTDTQYF; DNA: TGTGCCTGGAGTTACAGGGGGCGCGGGTTCACAGATACGCAGTATTTT
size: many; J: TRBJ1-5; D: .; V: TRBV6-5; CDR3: CASSYSISGDSNQPQHF; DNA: TGTGCCAGCAGTTACTCGATCTCAGGGGATAGCAATCAGCCCCAGCATTTT
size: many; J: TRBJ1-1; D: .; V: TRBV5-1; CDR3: CASSMGTTGTEAFF; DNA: TGCGCCAGCAGCATGGGCACAACGGGCACTGAAGCTTTCTTT
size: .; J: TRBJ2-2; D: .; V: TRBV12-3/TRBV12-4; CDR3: CATRGQGTGELFF; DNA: TGTGCCACCAGGGGACAAGGCACCGGGGAGCTGTTTTTT
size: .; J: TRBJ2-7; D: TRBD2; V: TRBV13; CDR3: CASSAPGLAGGGSYEQYF; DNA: TGTGCCAGCAGTGCCCCGGGACTAGCGGGAGGGGGTTCCTACGAGCAGTACTTC
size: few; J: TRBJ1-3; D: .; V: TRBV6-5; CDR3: CASITGFWANTIYF; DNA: TGTGCCAGCATCACAGGGTTCTGGGCAAACACCATATATTTT
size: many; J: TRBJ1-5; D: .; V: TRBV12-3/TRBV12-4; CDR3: CASSLGEHQPQHF; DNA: TGTGCCAGCAGTTTAGGCGAGCATCAGCCCCAGCATTTT
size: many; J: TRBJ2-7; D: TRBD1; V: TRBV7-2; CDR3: CASRDSSSYEQYF; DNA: TGTGCCAGCCGGGACAGTTCATCCTACGAGCAGTACTTC
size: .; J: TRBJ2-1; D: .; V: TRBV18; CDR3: CASSWGRAPYNEQFF; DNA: TGTGCCAGCTCATGGGGTAGAGCCCCCTACAATGAGCAGTTCTTC
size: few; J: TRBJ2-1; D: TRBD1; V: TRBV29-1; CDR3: CSVVGTGGENEQFF; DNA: TGCAGCGTTGTAGGAACAGGGGGAGAGAATGAGCAGTTCTTC
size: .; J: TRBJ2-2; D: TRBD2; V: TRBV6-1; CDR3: CASSTGKLAGNTGELFF; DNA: TGTGCCAGCAGTACGGGGAAGTTAGCGGGCAACACCGGGGAGCTGTTTTTT
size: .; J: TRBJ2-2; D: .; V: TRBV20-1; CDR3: CSARGGTLSGELFF; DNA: TGCAGTGCTAGAGGCGGGACCCTGAGCGGGGAGCTGTTTTTT
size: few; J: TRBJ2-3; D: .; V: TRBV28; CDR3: CASSEDTQYF; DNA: TGTGCCAGCAGTGAAGATACGCAGTATTTT
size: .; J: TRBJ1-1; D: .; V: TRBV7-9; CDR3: CASSLELPNTEAFF; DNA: TGTGCCAGCAGTTTGGAACTGCCGAACACTGAAGCTTTCTTT
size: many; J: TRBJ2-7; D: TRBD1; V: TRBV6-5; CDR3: CASSLGQGSEQYF; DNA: TGTGCCAGCAGTTTGGGACAGGGCAGCGAGCAGTACTTC
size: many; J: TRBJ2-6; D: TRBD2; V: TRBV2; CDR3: CASGRGALSGANVLTF; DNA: TGTGCCAGCGGGCGGGGGGCGCTCTCTGGGGCCAACGTCCTGACTTTC
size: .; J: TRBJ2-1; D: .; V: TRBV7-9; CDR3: CASSLGYSNGNEQFF; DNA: TGTGCCAGCAGCTTAGGCTATAGCAACGGCAATGAGCAGTTCTTC